What follows is one TCR beta chain and its context. Some clones are missing from TCRdb's copy, which holds only in-frame ones; the method was immunoSEQ multiplex PCR. Counted here are 300,000 to 400,000 clones, approximately 90% occurring once; the ten biggest clones make up around 9.9%. Between the trimmed V and J ends, which lost 5 bases and 4 bases, there was a span of 12 bases. CDR1 is MDHEN and CDR2 is SYDVKM in the germline V gene. The length of the CDR3 is 14 residues. This sample is drawn from a study of blood T cell repertoires in COVID-19. One Seattle source followed patients from active infection through their disease course.

The genes are TRBV28 and TRBJ1-5; tentatively, D is TRBD1 (6 bases). The sequencing input was peripheral blood. This clonotype was obtained from a man between 25 and 39 years old with COVID-19, enrolled during active disease. The CDR3: CASSLTDRNQPQHF. In nucleotides, the CDR3 is TGTGCCAGCAGTCTAACCGACAGGAATCAGCCCCAGCATTTT.